Below are 3 T cell receptor beta chains sequenced from a single sample in a study of glioma-infiltrating T cells. Using RNA template, CDR3s of TCR alpha and beta were amplified with iRepertoire arm-PCR. TCRdb reprocessed the multiplex PCR reads via MiXCR and lists one record per CDR3 protein. The sample gives around 390,000 distinct CDR3 sequences, 35% to 45% of which show up once; around 12% is in the top ten. Specimen: glioma tissue, nonneoplastic brain tissue, or PBMCs (not recorded which). These receptors were obtained from a human donor with low-grade glioma or glioblastoma, undergoing nonglioma brain surgery, or in good health (not recorded which).

There are many counts of this clonotype. The rearrangement uses TRBV15 and TRBJ1-6; a possible D gene is TRBD1 (5 bases). Germline V gene lookup returns CDR1 LNHNV and CDR2 YYDKDF (reference sequence). V dropped 7 bases and J dropped 6 bases, with 19 bases sitting between them. The CDR3 totals 16 residues. The CDR3 reads CATKLGRLGFNSPLHF. The CDR3 nucleotides read TGTGCCACCAAGTTGGGACGTCTGGGTTTTAATTCACCCCTCCACTTT.

J is TRBJ2-2 and V is TRBV28; 7 bases match TRBD2. Germline values: CDR1 MDHEN, CDR2 SYDVKM. Germline trimming cut 6 bases from V and 7 bases from J; bases unmatched to any gene: 8. The CDR3 has 14 residues. The CDR3 DNA reads TGTGCCAGCAGCCAAGCGGGACGACTCGGGGAGCTGTTTTTT. It specifies CASSQAGRLGELFF. Looking up the rest from reference TRBV28 and TRBJ2-2 gives the full variable domain: DVKVTQSSRYLVKRTGEKVFLECVQDMDHENMFWYRQDPGLGLRLIYFSYDVKMKEKGDIPEGYSVSREKKERFSLILESASTNQTSMYLCASSQAGRLGELFFGEGSRLTVL.

This chain joins TRBV6-6 and TRBJ1-1; unclear D gene. This CDR3 comprises 13 residues. Trimming took off 7 bases at V and 3 bases at J, with 12 bases between the two ends. Germline V gives CDR1 MNHNY, CDR2 SVGAGI (reference sequence). The CDR3 region has the DNA TGTGCCAGCACCGACGCCGGAGACACTGAAGCTTTCTTT. It yields the protein CASTDAGDTEAFF.